The 19 T cell receptor beta chains below come from one sample, sequenced in a study of cytomegalovirus exposure and HLA in healthy donors. PCR primers comprised 60 Vbeta and 13 Jbeta primers. Sequencing used immunoSEQ multiplex PCR; TCRdb keeps in-frame clones, though not all of them. This sample has 200,000 to 250,000 clones; 78% occur once, and the top ten carry roughly 0.45%. Sequences were obtained from PBMCs. These receptors originate from a boy between 10 and 17 years old in good health and CMV-seronegative.

This chain joins TRBV13 and TRBJ2-7; 8 bases agree with TRBD2. The V segment lost 5 bases and the J segment 2 bases; nucleotides outside the gene matches: 5. This CDR3 is 14 amino acids long. CDR1 and CDR2 (germline): PRHDT, FYEKMQ (reference sequence). This chain's CDR3 is CASSPGLGPYEQYF. The DNA of the CDR3 is TGTGCCAGCAGCCCGGGACTAGGGCCCTACGAGCAGTACTTC.

The rearrangement joins TRBV7-2 to TRBJ1-2; 11 bases are a match to TRBD1. The length of the CDR3 is 19 residues. The ends lost 5 bases at V and 6 bases at J; junction bases unmatched: 20. Per the germline V gene, CDR1 is SGHTA and CDR2 is FQGNSA. The CDR3 DNA is TGTGCCAGCAGCCGAGAACGTACGGGGACAGGGGGGTCCTTCGATGGCTACACCTTC. This encodes CASSRERTGTGGSFDGYTF.

CDR3 bases: TGCGCCAGCAGTCCCGGGACTAGCACAGAGACCCAGTACTTC. Translation: CASSPGTSTETQYF. The V and J genes are TRBV5-1 and TRBJ2-5; 9 bases fit TRBD2. The germline gives CDR1 SGHRS, CDR2 YFSETQ. The CDR3 is made up of 14 amino acids. V lost 5 bases and J lost 4; bases outside the gene matches: 6.

The table lists this clone with a few counts. The rearrangement links TRBV27 to TRBJ1-2; D might be TRBD1 (6 bases). Germline V gene lookup returns CDR1 MNHEY and CDR2 SMNVEV (reference sequence). Trimming pared 6 bases from V and 6 bases from J, leaving 20 bases between. The CDR3 runs to 15 residues. This CDR3 is CASSQGRALFNGYTF. In DNA, the CDR3 is TGTGCCAGCAGCCAGGGGAGGGCGTTATTTAATGGCTACACCTTC.

J is TRBJ2-7 and V is TRBV5-4, with D perhaps matching TRBD1 (5 bases). V lost 1 base to trimming and J lost 2 bases, with 7 bases between them. Germline loops: CDR1 SGHNT, CDR2 YYREEE (reference sequence). This CDR3 is 13 amino acids long. The CDR3: CASSLSGTYEQYF. CDR3 DNA sequence: TGTGCCAGCAGCTTGTCAGGGACCTACGAGCAGTACTTC.

The V gene is TRBV19, the J gene TRBJ1-1, with D uncertain. Germline-derived CDR1 and CDR2 are LNHDA and SQIVND (reference sequence). There are 15 residues in the CDR3. V was pared by 4 bases and J by 6 bases, with 18 bases between. CDR3 residues: CASSNPVDLRAEAFF. CDR3 bases: TGTGCCAGTAGTAACCCGGTTGACCTGCGGGCTGAAGCTTTCTTT.

The chain carries TRBV19 and TRBJ1-2, with 9 bases aligning to TRBD1. This CDR3 comprises 16 residues. Per germline, CDR1 LNHDA and CDR2 SQIVND (reference sequence). Trimming cost V 3 bases and J 4 bases; bases outside gene matches: 9. This chain's CDR3 is CASSINPDRGVYGYTF. CDR3 nucleotide sequence: TGTGCCAGTAGTATCAACCCCGACAGGGGGGTCTATGGCTACACCTTC.

This chain uses TRBV6-5 with TRBJ1-2, with D maybe TRBD1 (5 bases). The germline V and J ends were trimmed by 0 bases and 6 bases, with 14 bases remaining between them. Germline V gene sequence: CDR1 MNHEY, CDR2 SVGAGI. This CDR3 region has 15 residues. The CDR3 protein is CASSYSRGVQNGYTF. CDR3 in DNA: TGTGCCAGCAGTTACTCTCGGGGGGTCCAAAATGGCTACACCTTC.

This clone occurred a few times. This chain joins TRBV21-1 and TRBJ1-5; the table's D call, TRBD1, was not checked against the DNA. TRBV21-1 counts as a pseudogene. CDR3 length equals 15 residues. CDR3 loop: CASKSDRASNQPQHF. CDR3 bases: TGTGCCAGCAAGAGCGACAGGGCCAGCAATCAGCCCCAGCATTTT.

The V call is TRBV11-2, the J call TRBJ2-1, with D possibly TRBD2 on 6 matching bases. The germline CDR1 and CDR2 sequences are SGHAT and FQNNGV. CDR3 length: 14 amino acids. The V gene lost 2 bases and the J gene lost 8 bases, with 13 bases spanning the gap. Here the CDR3 DNA reads TGTGCCAGCAGCTTAATATTACCTAGCGATGAGCAGTTCTTC. Residues: CASSLILPSDEQFF.

The chain carries TRBV6-5 and TRBJ2-5; 8 positions agree with TRBD1. With the DNA end fitting TRBJ2-7 better, the J assignment may be wrong. Looked up from germline, CDR1 is MNHEY and CDR2 is SVGAGI. This CDR3 spans 12 amino acids. CDR3 nucleotide sequence: TGTGCCAGCAGTCGACAGGGGAACGAGCAGTACTTC. Translation gives CASSRQGNEQYF.

V gene TRBV13 combines with J gene TRBJ2-5; 7 nucleotides align to TRBD1. Germline V gene sequence: CDR1 PRHDT, CDR2 FYEKMQ (reference sequence). This CDR3 region has 16 residues. V shed 5 bases, J shed 4 bases, and the junction held 13 bases outside the gene matches. This CDR3 reads CASSPESGRGRETQYF. As DNA, the CDR3 is TGTGCCAGCAGCCCGGAGTCCGGTAGGGGGCGAGAGACCCAGTACTTC.

Concerning this clone itself: The same CDR3 is also encoded by other DNA sequences in this sample. The chain couples TRBV6-4 to TRBJ2-5; a possible D gene is TRBD2 (5 bases). V lost 7 bases, J lost 3 bases, and 12 bases lay in between. The germline gives CDR1 MRHNA, CDR2 SNTAGT. The CDR3 runs 13 residues. Written as DNA, the CDR3 is TGTGCCAGCACCGAGGGCTCTAAAGAGACCCAGTACTTC. Encoded protein: CASTEGSKETQYF.

This rearrangement joins TRBV19 to TRBJ2-5, with a tentative D call TRBD1 (5 bases). With 4 bases removed from V and 4 bases from J, the gap between germline ends came to 10 bases. Per germline, CDR1 LNHDA and CDR2 SQIVND (reference sequence). CDR3 length: 13 residues. CDR3 in DNA: TGTGCCAGTAGTAGGGGCAGGGCAGAGACCCAGTACTTC. Translating gives CASSRGRAETQYF.

The chain links TRBV9 to TRBJ2-5, with TRBD2 identical over 9 bases. Germline-derived CDR1 and CDR2 are SGDLS and YYNGEE. V shed 7 bases and J 2 bases; nucleotides not matched to a gene: 12. The CDR3 covers 16 residues. In DNA, the CDR3 is TGTGCCAGCGGAAATAGCGGGGGCCTAGAGCAAGAGACCCAGTACTTC. It is translated as CASGNSGGLEQETQYF. Together with reference TRBV9 and TRBJ2-5, the CDR3 gives the full variable domain: DSGVTQTPKHLITATGQRVTLRCSPRSGDLSVYWYQQSLDQGLQFLIQYYNGEERAKGNILERFSAQQFPDLHSELNLSSLELGDSALYFCASGNSGGLEQETQYFGPGTRLLVL.

A single count supports this clone. The rearrangement joins TRBV10-3 to TRBJ2-2, with a tentative D call TRBD2 (5 bases). Germline lookup yields CDR1 ENHRY and CDR2 SYGVKD. V lost 3 bases, J lost 0 bases, and 8 bases lay in between. There are 15 residues in the CDR3. The CDR3 region is CAISDSVPNTGELFF. Here the CDR3 DNA reads TGTGCCATCAGTGATAGCGTCCCGAACACCGGGGAGCTGTTTTTT.

The V gene is TRBV7-6, the J gene TRBJ1-2, with D tentatively TRBD1 (5 bases). Germline V gene lookup returns CDR1 SGHVS and CDR2 FNYEAQ. The CDR3 sequence is 13 residues long. V lost 1 base and J lost 8, with 11 bases in between. CDR3 nucleotides: TGTGCCAGCAGCTTAGGCGACAGTGGGGGCTACACCTTC. This translates into CASSLGDSGGYTF. Drawing the rest from reference TRBV7-6 and TRBJ1-2, the complete variable domain is GAGVSQSPRYKVTKRGQDVALRCDPISGHVSLYWYRQALGQGPEFLTYFNYEAQQDKSGLPNDRFSAERPEGSISTLTIQRTEQRDSAMYRCASSLGDSGGYTFGSGTRLTVV.

This chain uses TRBV6-5 with TRBJ1-1, with a weak D call TRBD1 (5 bases). The CDR3 extends over 12 amino acids. The germline gives CDR1 MNHEY, CDR2 SVGAGI. V lost 7 bases and J 1 base, leaving 7 bases between the germline ends. CDR3 sequence (DNA): TGTGCCAGCACCAGGGCGAACACTGAAGCTTTCTTT. Encoded protein: CASTRANTEAFF.

This chain links TRBV6-5 with TRBJ1-1; TRBD1 might be the D (5 bases). Trimming cost V 8 bases and J 7 bases, with 11 bases left between them. The CDR3 totals 11 residues. Per the germline V gene, CDR1 is MNHEY and CDR2 is SVGAGI. For the CDR3, the DNA is TGTGCCAGCCGAACAGGATTTGAAGCTTTCTTT. Residues: CASRTGFEAFF.